Listed here are 11 T cell receptor beta chains from one sample, sequenced in a study of T cells expressing NK-cell markers. One entry per CDR3 protein, without DNA, is what TCRdb gives after re-calling the 5' RACE reads. In total, the table holds about 170,000 distinct CDR3 sequences. The sequencing sample was made of blood T cells: a sorted CD56 or NKG2C T cell subset, CD4+ or CD8+ T cells, or bulk PBMC T cells (not recorded which). These receptor sequences come from a man aged 18 to 69 in good health.

The chain joins TRBV29-1 to TRBJ2-5; TCRdb's D call, TRBD2, is unchecked because there is no DNA. Germline V lookup: CDR1 SQVTM, CDR2 ANQGSEA. The CDR3 runs to 14 residues. CDR3 residues: CSVEDPRARETQYF.

The V call is TRBV4-2, the J call TRBJ2-5; without DNA, the TCRdb call of TRBD1 cannot be checked. Germline-derived CDR1 and CDR2 are LGHNA and YNFKEQ. The CDR3 has 14 amino acids. CDR3 amino acids: CASSFQDTGETQYF.

The chain recombines TRBV18 with TRBJ2-1; without DNA, the TCRdb call of TRBD1 cannot be checked. This CDR3 is built from 16 residues. CDR1 and CDR2 (germline): KGHSH, LQKENI. This CDR3 reads CASSLGTGEPYNEQFF. Drawing the rest from reference TRBV18 and TRBJ2-1, the complete variable domain is NAGVMQNPRHLVRRRGQEARLRCSPMKGHSHVYWYRQLPEEGLKFMVYLQKENIIDESGMPKERFSAEFPKEGPSILRIQQVVRGDSAAYFCASSLGTGEPYNEQFFGPGTRLTVL.

The rearrangement joins TRBV2 to TRBJ2-1; the TCRdb D gene call, TRBD1, has no DNA to confirm it. The CDR3 contains 11 residues. Germline V gene sequence: CDR1 SNHLY, CDR2 FYNNEI. CDR3: CACWGGGEQFF.

This CDR3 is CASTIGSGGNQPQHF. This chain connects TRBV19 to TRBJ1-5; the TRBD1 assignment by TCRdb is unverifiable without DNA. The length of the CDR3 is 15 residues. In germline, CDR1 is LNHDA, CDR2 SQIVND (reference sequence).

The J gene is TRBJ2-7, the V gene TRBV28; TCRdb's D call of TRBD1 is untestable without DNA. This CDR3 is 14 amino acids long. Germline assignment: CDR1 MDHEN and CDR2 SYDVKM. The CDR3 loop is CASSLRQGHYEQYF.

The chain joins TRBV12-3 or TRBV12-4 to TRBJ2-5; TCRdb calls TRBD2, which cannot be checked without DNA. The CDR3 runs 11 residues. CDR3 protein: CATSGGETQYF.

CDR3 region: CASSLEGSNTEAFF. The chain joins TRBV12-3 or TRBV12-4 to TRBJ1-1. The CDR3 runs 14 residues.

This chain joins TRBV12-3 or TRBV12-4 and TRBJ2-1. CDR3 length equals 16 residues. The CDR3 region is CASTFSENVPYNEQFF.

The genes are TRBV28 and TRBJ2-1; TCRdb's D call, TRBD1, is unchecked because there is no DNA. The germline CDR1 and CDR2 sequences are MDHEN and SYDVKM. This CDR3 is built from 16 residues. This CDR3 is CASNNGGAFSYNEQFF.

This rearrangement joins TRBV21-1 to TRBJ2-3; there is no DNA to check the TCRdb D call of TRBD1. TRBV21-1 represents a pseudogene. The CDR3 contains 16 residues. CDR3 protein: CASSSYGGSLIDTQYF.